Following are 23 T cell receptor beta chains from one sample sequenced in a study of T cell changes during pregnancy in multiple sclerosis. Data came from immunoSEQ multiplex PCR; TCRdb stores just in-frame clones and leaves some out. The table has roughly 48,000 clones, 80% to 90% seen once. This material consisted of CD4+ T cells from peripheral blood mononuclear cells, taken in the second trimester of pregnancy. These receptors were obtained from a female donor with multiple sclerosis, enrolled in a pregnancy study.

With respect to this clone: The junction departs from the called germline gene at one end, perhaps through a read error. This rearrangement joins TRBV5-1 to TRBJ1-1; 10 nucleotides align to TRBD1. CDR1 is SGHRS and CDR2 is YFSETQ in the germline V gene. CDR3 length: 15 residues. The CDR3, as DNA: TGCGCCAGCAGATTGGGAGGACAGGGGGACACTGAAGCTTTCTTT. Amino acid sequence: CASRLGGQGDTEAFF.

The chain couples TRBV19 to TRBJ2-5; TRBD1 matches at 8 bases. The germline V gene has CDR1 LNHDA and CDR2 SQIVND (reference sequence). The CDR3 is 13 amino acids. Trimming took 3 bases from V and 4 from J; bases not matched to a gene: 1. In nucleotides, the CDR3 is TGTGCCAGTAGTATCAGGGGGCTAGAGACCCAGTACTTC. Residues: CASSIRGLETQYF.

The chain couples TRBV11-2 to TRBJ2-3; 9 nucleotides line up with TRBD1. The V gene's germline CDR1 is SGHAT and CDR2 FQNNGV. V dropped 3 bases and J dropped 3; count of bases not matched to a gene: 1. The CDR3 is 14 residues long. CDR3 sequence reads: CASSLGQGTDTQYF. The CDR3 nucleotides read TGTGCCAGCAGCTTGGGACAGGGAACAGATACGCAGTATTTT. The full variable domain, in which reference TRBV11-2 and TRBJ2-3 provide the parts outside the CDR3, is EAGVAQSPRYKIIEKRQSVAFWCNPISGHATLYWYQQILGQGPKLLIQFQNNGVVDDSQLPKDRFSAERLKGVDSTLKIQPAKLEDSAVYLCASSLGQGTDTQYFGPGTRLTVL.

This chain links TRBV6-5 with TRBJ2-7; 8 bases fit TRBD1. In germline, CDR1 is MNHEY, CDR2 SVGAGI. The V and J ends lost 2 bases and 3 bases, in that order; junction bases with no gene match: 6. The CDR3 loop spans 15 amino acids. The CDR3 loop is CASSYGQGVFYEQYF. The CDR3 DNA reads as TGTGCCAGCAGTTACGGACAGGGCGTCTTCTACGAGCAGTACTTC.

The chain employs TRBV6-6 and TRBJ2-7, with TRBD2 matching over 9 bases. In germline, CDR1 is MNHNY, CDR2 SVGAGI (reference sequence). Trimming at V came to 2 bases and at J to 3 bases, leaving 2 bases not matched to a gene. The CDR3 has 14 amino acids. In DNA form, the CDR3 reads TGTGCCAGCAGTTACGAGACTAGCGGCTACGAGCAGTACTTC. Translation gives CASSYETSGYEQYF.

The V call is TRBV29-1, the J call TRBJ2-1, with TRBD1 identical over 9 bases. The CDR3 runs to 12 residues. Germline CDR1 reads SQVTM; CDR2 reads ANQGSEA. J lost 7 bases, V lost 6 bases, and 4 bases had no gene match. The CDR3 nucleotides are TGCAGCGTGAGGGACAGGGTGAATGAGCAGTTCTTC. This sequence encodes CSVRDRVNEQFF.

The chain links TRBV30 to TRBJ2-1; 8 bases fit TRBD1. Trimming at V came to 3 bases and at J to 13 bases, leaving 5 bases not matched to a gene. CDR1 and CDR2 from the germline V gene are GTSNPN and SVGIG (reference sequence). This CDR3 has 11 amino acids. The CDR3 region is CAWSGTGGQFF. The CDR3 DNA reads as TGTGCCTGGAGCGGGACAGGTGGTCAGTTCTTC.

The rearrangement uses TRBV18 and TRBJ1-5; TRBD1 matches at 11 bases. The germline V gene has CDR1 KGHSH and CDR2 LQKENI. This CDR3 has 15 residues. J lost 4 bases, V lost 3 bases, and 2 bases had no gene match. Written as DNA, the CDR3 is TGTGCCAGCTCACCGGGGACAGGGGGTAATCAGCCCCAGCATTTT. This encodes CASSPGTGGNQPQHF.

This clone showed up just once. This rearrangement joins TRBV5-6 to TRBJ1-3; D is undetermined. The germline CDR1 and CDR2 sequences are SGHDT and YYEEEE. There are 14 residues in the CDR3. V lost 1 base, J lost 2 bases, and 7 bases lay in between. DNA for the CDR3: TGTGCCAGCAGCTTGTGGGAGACTGGAAACACCATATATTTT. It specifies CASSLWETGNTIYF.

This clone was picked up a small number of times. The chain couples TRBV19 to TRBJ1-2, with a possible D match to TRBD1 (5 bases). The V gene lost 6 bases and the J gene lost 4 bases, with 15 bases spanning the gap. CDR3 length: 14 amino acids. CDR1 and CDR2 from the germline V gene are LNHDA and SQIVND (reference sequence). The CDR3 sequence is CASRDRAGRYGYTF. CDR3 nucleotides: TGTGCCAGTAGGGACCGAGCAGGGCGCTATGGCTACACCTTC.

The chain recombines TRBV19 with TRBJ2-5, with TRBD2 as a possible D gene (6 bases). The length of the CDR3 is 15 residues. V was trimmed by 0 bases and J by 4 bases, leaving 12 bases between them. CDR1 is LNHDA and CDR2 is SQIVND in the germline V gene (reference sequence). For the CDR3, the DNA is TGTGCCAGTAGTATAGACGTCCTAGCGAGAGAGACCCAGTACTTC. It is translated as CASSIDVLARETQYF.

The V and J genes are TRBV27 and TRBJ2-1, with TRBD2 matching 8 bases. CDR3 length: 19 residues. In germline, CDR1 is MNHEY, CDR2 SMNVEV (reference sequence). J was trimmed by 2 bases and V by 4 bases; bases with no gene match: 16. CDR3 amino acids: CASSSGWRASGPAYNEQFF. DNA of the CDR3: TGTGCCAGCAGTTCGGGTTGGAGAGCTAGCGGGCCTGCCTACAATGAGCAGTTCTTC.

The rearrangement uses TRBV2 and TRBJ2-7; 7 nucleotides align to TRBD1. Trimming took 6 bases from V and 7 from J; bases not matched to a gene: 9. This CDR3 is 13 amino acids long. The germline V gene encodes CDR1 SNHLY and CDR2 FYNNEI. Here the CDR3 reads CASSPGTAMEQYF. CDR3 sequence (DNA): TGTGCCAGCAGCCCGGGGACAGCTATGGAGCAGTACTTC. Combining the CDR3 with reference TRBV2 and TRBJ2-7 gives the whole variable domain EPEVTQTPSHQVTQMGQEVILRCVPISNHLYFYWYRQILGQKVEFLVSFYNNEISEKSEIFDDQFSVERPDGSNFTLKIRSTKLEDSAMYFCASSPGTAMEQYFGPGTRLTVT.

This chain joins TRBV10-1 and TRBJ2-3; 9 bases match TRBD2. The V gene's germline CDR1 is WNHNN and CDR2 SYGVQD (reference sequence). The V segment lost 0 bases and the J segment 6 bases; nucleotides outside the gene matches: 4. The CDR3 sequence is 15 residues long. The CDR3 sequence: CASSESGGRADTQYF. The CDR3 region has the DNA TGCGCCAGCAGTGAGTCGGGCGGGAGGGCTGATACGCAGTATTTT.

The chain links TRBV5-5 to TRBJ2-7; TRBD2 is a possible D gene (6 bases). The CDR3 has 14 amino acids. The V end was cut by 4 bases, the J end by 4 bases, with 15 bases between. The germline gives CDR1 SGHKS, CDR2 YYEKEE (reference sequence). The CDR3 region has the DNA TGTGCCAGCAGCCGGGGGATAGGGGCATACGAGCAGTACTTC. Its protein is CASSRGIGAYEQYF. The whole variable domain, remainder taken from reference TRBV5-5 and TRBJ2-7, is DAGVTQSPTHLIKTRGQQVTLRCSPISGHKSVSWYQQVLGQGPQFIFQYYEKEERGRGNFPDRFSARQFPNYSSELNVNALLLGDSALYLCASSRGIGAYEQYFGPGTRLTVT.

V and J are TRBV5-1 and TRBJ2-7; 11 bases fit TRBD2. Trimming took 4 bases from V and 2 from J; bases not matched to a gene: 2. The CDR3 totals 14 residues. The germline gives CDR1 SGHRS, CDR2 YFSETQ. The CDR3 DNA follows: TGCGCCAGCAGCCCGACTAGCGGGACCTACGAGCAGTACTTC. Protein: CASSPTSGTYEQYF.

The chain uses TRBV29-1 and TRBJ2-7; D may be TRBD2 (6 bases). V lost 5 bases and J lost 5, with 34 bases in between. The CDR3 spans 19 residues. Germline CDR1 reads SQVTM; CDR2 reads ANQGSEA. The CDR3: CSVRPRGGGGKSQLNEQYF. For the CDR3, the DNA is TGCAGCGTTCGGCCTCGGGGTGGGGGAGGAAAATCCCAGCTCAACGAGCAGTACTTC.

This chain connects TRBV30 to TRBJ1-3; a possible D gene is TRBD1 (5 bases). CDR3 length: 14 amino acids. Trimming removed 0 bases at V and 4 bases at J, with 10 bases between. CDR1 is GTSNPN and CDR2 is SVGIG in the germline V gene (reference sequence). The DNA for the CDR3 is TGTGCCTGGAGTGTAGGGGTTTCGGGAAACACCATATATTTT. Its protein is CAWSVGVSGNTIYF.

The table lists this clone with a count of one. The J gene is TRBJ2-2, the V gene TRBV7-3; 10 nucleotides agree with TRBD2. The V gene's germline CDR1 is SGHTA and CDR2 FQGTGA. CDR3 length: 15 amino acids. The V and J ends lost 5 bases and 1 base, in that order; junction bases with no gene match: 1. CDR3 region: CASSTSGMNTGELFF. CDR3 in DNA: TGTGCCAGCAGCACTAGCGGGATGAACACCGGGGAGCTGTTTTTT.

The rearrangement links TRBV7-2 to TRBJ2-7; unclear D gene. Germline V CDR1 and CDR2: SGHTA, FQGNSA. The CDR3 covers 15 residues. Trimming removed 6 bases from V and 6 bases from J, with 21 bases in between. The CDR3 is CASRSSPLGSGEQYF. For the CDR3, the DNA is TGTGCCAGCAGATCCTCCCCCCTCGGGTCGGGCGAGCAGTACTTC.

This sequence joins TRBV27 and TRBJ2-6; 9 positions agree with TRBD1. J lost 1 base, V lost 2 bases, and 9 bases had no gene match. Germline loops: CDR1 MNHEY, CDR2 SMNVEV (reference sequence). The CDR3 runs to 19 residues. The CDR3 protein is CASSLIMGTGLSGANVLTF. The CDR3 coding sequence is TGTGCCAGCAGTTTAATAATGGGGACAGGGTTGTCTGGGGCCAACGTCCTGACTTTC.

The J gene is TRBJ2-5, the V gene TRBV14; TRBD2 aligns across 9 bases. Looked up from germline, CDR1 is SGHDN and CDR2 is FVKESK. CDR3 size: 17 residues. With 0 bases clipped from V and 6 bases from J, the junction kept 11 bases outside the gene matches. The CDR3 protein is CASSQDGRGGRAQTQYF. Here the CDR3 DNA reads TGTGCCAGCAGCCAAGATGGTAGGGGCGGGAGGGCCCAGACCCAGTACTTC.

In its sample, this clone was seen once. The chain links TRBV4-1 to TRBJ2-4; D possibly corresponds to TRBD1 (6 bases). The ends were cut back, 1 base at V and 2 bases at J, with 12 bases in the middle. This CDR3 is 16 amino acids long. The germline V gene encodes CDR1 MGHRA and CDR2 YSYEKL. The CDR3 DNA follows: TGCGCCAGCAGCCAAGGGGCAGGGGAACCCAAAAACATTCAGTACTTC. Translating it yields CASSQGAGEPKNIQYF.